The 2 T cell receptor beta chains below all came from one sample that was sequenced in a study of tumor and adjacent non-tumor tissue in lung cancer. Three rounds of nested PCR, following a modified ARM-PCR protocol, produced the TCRbeta library. TCRdb reprocessed the multiplex PCR reads via MiXCR and lists one record per CDR3 protein. This sample carries some 100,000 distinct CDR3 sequences, approximately 65% of them seen once, and the ten largest clones take around 20%. No cell sorting was done before RNA was extracted from the tissue. This non-tumor lung sample came from over 3 cm beyond the tumor edge. Sequenced material: distant non-tumor lung tissue. The receptors derive from a man aged 25-40 years with non-small cell lung cancer.

Concerning this clonotype: One junction end does not reproduce the germline sequence, and a read error may be involved. The chain joins TRBV11-1 to TRBJ2-7; 9 nucleotides agree with TRBD2. In germline, CDR1 is SGHAT, CDR2 FQDESV (reference sequence). The CDR3 runs to 16 residues. The CDR3 DNA reads as TGTGCCAGCAGCTTAGGTAGTAGCGGGAGTTCCTACGATCAGTACTTC. It yields the protein CASSLGSSGSSYDQYF.

With respect to this clonotype: A read error may account for a junction end that differs from germline. This chain joins TRBV20-1 and TRBJ2-4; perhaps D is TRBD1 or TRBD2 (5 bases each). The CDR3 sequence is 14 residues long. CDR1 DFQATT and CDR2 SNEGSKA come from the germline V gene (reference sequence). CDR3: CSARELGAKNTQYF. DNA for the CDR3: TGCAGTGCCCGGGAACTCGGGGCCAAAAACACTCAGTACTTC.